This T cell receptor beta chain was recorded in a study of blood T cell repertoires in COVID-19 (dated by TCRdb to 2018 to 2021). At the level of the whole study: Samples covering the acute and convalescent phases of COVID-19 were provided by collaborators in the United States, Italy and Spain. A de-identified subject ID, COVID-19 status, age in years and sex were almost always included in the sample metadata. Where HLA class I and class II types were available, the types were taken from metadata supplied by the sample provider, not from assay-based typing. The material from the prospective study consisted of cDNA or gDNA derived from T cells, B-cell-depleted T cells, or PBMCs. Deeply sampled blood TCRbeta repertoires from subjects exposed to, actively infected with, or recovered from COVID-19 were included in the dataset. The repertoires were released in a freely available public database meant as a resource for research on the immune response to SARS-CoV-2. The samples were drawn from two sources: the first 160 participants of the ongoing ImmuneRACE study, and fewer than 1,500 subjects contributed by 6 global collaborators. What the research found in general, with its limitations: The amount of clinical and demographic metadata varied by source and participant and was provided uncurated.

Enrolling through a virtual design, the prospective study's participants ranged in age from roughly 18 to 100 years and lived across about two dozen United States geographic areas. Cohort assignment in the prospective study relied on participant-reported clinical history from a screening survey and a study questionnaire. Recovered participants in ImmuneRACE Cohort 3 were defined as having two consecutive negative NP/OP PCR tests, clearance from a healthcare professional, or resolution of symptoms. In the prospective study, whole blood, serum and a nasopharyngeal or oropharyngeal swab were collected from each participant by mobile phlebotomists. Additional blood draws and questionnaires over an approximately 2-month period could optionally be provided by prospective study participants. Before DNA extraction, blood samples from the prospective study were shipped at room temperature or frozen. The immunoSEQ Assay, a bias-controlled multiplex PCR, was used to amplify TCRbeta CDR3 regions from genomic DNA. Per the authors' processing: Within the assay, amplification of reference gene primers was used to estimate how many nucleated cells each sample contained. To quantify the absolute abundance of each unique TCRbeta CDR3 rearrangement, sequence reads were collapsed and filtered. For each sample, productive Simpson clonality was calculated as the square root of Simpson's diversity index over productive rearrangements. The clones in this table, taken by TCRdb from immuneACCESS, are in-frame only. Not every clone is retained; where verified, under half of the shortfall comes from an unresolved V gene, and the cause of the rest is unknown. The V and J calls and clone size are taken from that table; D and trimming were inferred from the DNA. This sample gives about 160,000 clones in total; 80% of them show up just once. In total, the top ten clones hold about 5.6% of the sample.

The CDR3, cysteine through phenylalanine, is 15 amino acids long. Only the CDR3 DNA is retained, 45 bases long and in frame from the first base. Trimmed from V: 4 bases; trimmed from J: 2 bases; junction bases lacking a gene match: 5. CDR1 SGHRS and CDR2 YFSETQ are derived from the germline V gene. As to this clone: What this receptor recognizes is not known. No base quality values were provided; no much bigger clone lies one nucleotide off.

The chain is encoded by TRBV5-1 joined to TRBJ1-4; a stretch of 7 junction bases matches TRBD1. The sequenced sample consisted of PBMCs or T cells enriched from blood (not recorded which). The TCR sequence derives from a man aged 40-49 years who had recovered from COVID-19. CDR3 region: CASSAGQATNEKLFF. The DNA reads TGCGCCAGCAGCGCCGGACAGGCCACTAATGAAAAACTGTTTTTT.